This T cell receptor beta chain was obtained from a study of spatial heterogeneity in lung cancer. Turning to the study itself: Researchers sequenced follow-up PBMC samples if they had them, and these came a median of around two years after resection.

As to time point: blood at routine non-recurrence follow-up after resection. Researchers sequenced whole RNA taken from tumor, nontumor lung or frozen PBMC without sorting. TCRdb re-called the 5' RACE reads with MiXCR, one entry per CDR3 protein. Among approximately 50,000 distinct CDR3 sequences listed, roughly 7.4% were seen once. The sequenced sample was PBMCs, obtained at follow-up. The source is a female donor with early-stage non-small cell lung cancer.

CDR3 sequence reads: CASSDLAGSYNEQFF. For the CDR3, the DNA is TGTGCCAGCAGTGACCTAGCGGGTTCCTACAATGAGCAGTTCTTC. The V gene is TRBV7-8, the J gene TRBJ2-1, with TRBD2 identical over 8 bases. Germline V gene sequence: CDR1 SGHVS, CDR2 FQNEAQ. The V gene end was trimmed by 6 bases and the J gene end by 1 base; junction bases not matched to a gene: 5. The CDR3 runs to 15 residues.